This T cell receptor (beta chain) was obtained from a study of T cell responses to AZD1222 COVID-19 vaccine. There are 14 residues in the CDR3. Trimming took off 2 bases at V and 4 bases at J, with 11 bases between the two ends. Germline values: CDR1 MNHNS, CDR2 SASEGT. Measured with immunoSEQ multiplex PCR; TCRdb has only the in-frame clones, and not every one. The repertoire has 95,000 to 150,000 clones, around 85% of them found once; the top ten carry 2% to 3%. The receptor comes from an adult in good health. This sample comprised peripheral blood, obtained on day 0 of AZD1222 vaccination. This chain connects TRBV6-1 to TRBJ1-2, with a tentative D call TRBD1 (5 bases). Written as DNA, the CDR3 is TGTGCCAGCAGTGAACCAGGGTTCGGCTATGGCTACACCTTC. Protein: CASSEPGFGYGYTF.